This T cell receptor (beta chain) is from a study of Tregs in tolerant kidney transplant recipients. This clone was found once. Its specificity is unknown. Study-wide results and limits: The small number of patients limits these findings pending further validation.

Unstimulated Tregs (CD4+CD25+CD127-) and CD4+CD25- non-Tregs were sorted from PBMCs. This CDR3 is built from 17 residues. With 0 bases clipped from V and 2 bases from J, the junction kept 7 bases outside the gene matches. Per germline, CDR1 SGHRS and CDR2 YFSETQ. Here immunoSEQ multiplex PCR was the method, and the copy in TCRdb shows in-frame clones only, minus some. Here the sample spans approximately 100,000 clones, over 85% being singletons. The rearrangement uses TRBV5-1 and TRBJ2-3; 9 bases map to TRBD2. The sequence came from a human donor who received a combined kidney and bone marrow transplant. This sample comprised CD4+ T cells from blood, obtained before the transplant. The CDR3 here is CASSLGPAGGSTDTQYF. The CDR3 DNA is TGCGCCAGCAGCTTGGGCCCAGCGGGGGGATCCACAGATACGCAGTATTTT.